The sequence of this T cell receptor (beta chain) was determined in a study of early T cells in non-severe SARS-CoV-2 infection. The TCR library protocol attached unique molecular identifiers to the individual cDNA molecules. TCRdb called the 5' RACE reads again in MiXCR, with one record for every CDR3 protein. Of about 61,000 distinct CDR3 sequences in the sample, around 13% were seen once. Per the germline V gene, CDR1 is KGHSH and CDR2 is LQKENI. The CDR3 spans 15 residues. V lost 6 bases and J lost 5; bases outside the gene matches: 11. This clonotype was picked up a small number of times. Here the sequenced sample was whole blood, taken at baseline. The J gene is TRBJ2-5, the V gene TRBV18, with TRBD1 matching over 8 bases. The TCR was taken from an adult who was a healthcare worker with PCR-confirmed SARS-CoV-2 infection or an uninfected control (not recorded which). The donor label of this sample is uncertain. Here the CDR3 DNA reads TGTGCCAGCTCCCTTAGGACAGGGTCGAGGGAGACCCAGTACTTC. Translation: CASSLRTGSRETQYF.